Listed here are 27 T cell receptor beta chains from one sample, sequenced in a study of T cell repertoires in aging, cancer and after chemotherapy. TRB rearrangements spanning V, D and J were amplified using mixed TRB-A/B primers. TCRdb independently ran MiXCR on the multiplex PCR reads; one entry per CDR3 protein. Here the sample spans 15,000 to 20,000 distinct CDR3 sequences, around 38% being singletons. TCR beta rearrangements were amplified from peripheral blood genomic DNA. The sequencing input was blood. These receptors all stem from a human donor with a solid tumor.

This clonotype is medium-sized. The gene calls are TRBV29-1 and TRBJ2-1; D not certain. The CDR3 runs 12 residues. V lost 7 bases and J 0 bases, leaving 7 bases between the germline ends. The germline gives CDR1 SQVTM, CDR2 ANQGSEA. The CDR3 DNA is TGCAGCGCCCTCAGCTCCTACAATGAGCAGTTCTTC. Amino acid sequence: CSALSSYNEQFF.

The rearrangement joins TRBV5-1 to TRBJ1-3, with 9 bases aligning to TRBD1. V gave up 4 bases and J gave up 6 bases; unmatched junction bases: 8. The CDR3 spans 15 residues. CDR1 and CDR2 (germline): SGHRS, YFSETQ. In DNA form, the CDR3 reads TGCGCCAGCAGCCTCACTCGGACAGGGGAAAACACCATATATTTT. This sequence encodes CASSLTRTGENTIYF.

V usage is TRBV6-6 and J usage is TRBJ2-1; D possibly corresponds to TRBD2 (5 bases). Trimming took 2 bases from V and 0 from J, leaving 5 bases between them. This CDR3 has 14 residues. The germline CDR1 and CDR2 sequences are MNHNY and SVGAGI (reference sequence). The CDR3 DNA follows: TGTGCCAGCAGTTACGGGAGCTCCTACAATGAGCAGTTCTTC. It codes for CASSYGSSYNEQFF.

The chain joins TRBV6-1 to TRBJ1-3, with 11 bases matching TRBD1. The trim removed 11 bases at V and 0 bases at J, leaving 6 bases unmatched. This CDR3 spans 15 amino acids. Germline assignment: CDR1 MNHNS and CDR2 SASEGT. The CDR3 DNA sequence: TGTGCCTTGGGGGACAGGGGGTCCTCTGGAAACACCATATATTTT. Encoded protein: CALGDRGSSGNTIYF.

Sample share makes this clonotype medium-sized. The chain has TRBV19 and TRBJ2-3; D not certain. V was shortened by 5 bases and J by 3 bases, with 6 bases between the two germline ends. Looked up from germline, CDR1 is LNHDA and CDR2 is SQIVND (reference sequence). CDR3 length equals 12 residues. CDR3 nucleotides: TGTGCCAGTAGTCCAGGAACAGATACGCAGTATTTT. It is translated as CASSPGTDTQYF.

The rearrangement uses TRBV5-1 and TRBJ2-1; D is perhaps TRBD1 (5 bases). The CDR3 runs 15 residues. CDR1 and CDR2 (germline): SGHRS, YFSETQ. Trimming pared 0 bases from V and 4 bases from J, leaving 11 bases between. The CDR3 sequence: CASSLVRTSYNEQFF. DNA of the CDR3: TGCGCCAGCAGCTTGGTCAGGACATCGTACAATGAGCAGTTCTTC.

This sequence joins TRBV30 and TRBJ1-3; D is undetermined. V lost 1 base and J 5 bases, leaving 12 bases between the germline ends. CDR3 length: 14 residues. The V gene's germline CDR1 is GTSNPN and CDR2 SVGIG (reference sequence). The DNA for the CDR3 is TGTGCCTGGAGTGAGAGCCCGCCGAGAAACACCATATATTTT. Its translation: CAWSESPPRNTIYF.

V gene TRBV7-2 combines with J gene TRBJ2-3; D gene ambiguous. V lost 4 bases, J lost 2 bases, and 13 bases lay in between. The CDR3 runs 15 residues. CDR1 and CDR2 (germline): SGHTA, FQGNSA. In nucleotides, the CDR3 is TGTGCCAGCAGCTCCGCGGATTGGGCCACAGATACGCAGTATTTT. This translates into CASSSADWATDTQYF. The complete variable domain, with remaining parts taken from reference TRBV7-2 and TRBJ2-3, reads GAGVSQSPSNKVTEKGKDVELRCDPISGHTALYWYRQSLGQGLEFLIYFQGNSAPDKSGLPSDRFSAERTGGSVSTLTIQRTQQEDSAVYLCASSSADWATDTQYFGPGTRLTVL.

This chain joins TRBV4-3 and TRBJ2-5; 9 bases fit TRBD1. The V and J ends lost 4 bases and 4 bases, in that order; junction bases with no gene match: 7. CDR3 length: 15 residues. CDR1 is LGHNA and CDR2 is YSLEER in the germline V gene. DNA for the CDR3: TGCGCCAGCAGCCCCTTGGGACAGGGTAGAGAGACCCAGTACTTC. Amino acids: CASSPLGQGRETQYF.

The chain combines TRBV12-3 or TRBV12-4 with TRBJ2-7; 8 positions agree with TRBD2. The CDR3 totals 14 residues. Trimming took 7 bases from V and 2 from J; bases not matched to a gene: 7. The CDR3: CASNPGGLAYEQYF. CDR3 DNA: TGTGCCAGCAACCCGGGAGGGTTAGCCTACGAGCAGTACTTC.

The chain's CDR3 is CASRWGAGRTGELFF. For the CDR3, the DNA is TGCGCCAGCAGATGGGGGGCCGGTCGGACCGGGGAGCTGTTTTTT. The genes are TRBV5-1 and TRBJ2-2; D is perhaps TRBD1 or TRBD2 (6 bases each). This CDR3 has 15 amino acids. V dropped 5 bases and J dropped 5 bases, with 16 bases sitting between them. The germline gives CDR1 SGHRS, CDR2 YFSETQ. The full variable domain, its missing parts supplied by reference TRBV5-1 and TRBJ2-2, is KAGVTQTPRYLIKTRGQQVTLSCSPISGHRSVSWYQQTPGQGLQFLFEYFSETQRNKGNFPGRFSGRQFSNSRSEMNVSTLELGDSALYLCASRWGAGRTGELFFGEGSRLTVL.

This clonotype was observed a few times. CDR3 amino acids: CASSPISLGRDLTDTQYF. DNA of the CDR3: TGTGCCAGCAGCCCCATATCCCTTGGCAGGGACCTCACAGATACGCAGTATTTT. The rearrangement links TRBV5-4 to TRBJ2-3; D tentatively reads TRBD1 or TRBD2 (5 bases each). The germline CDR1 and CDR2 sequences are SGHNT and YYREEE (reference sequence). The CDR3 contains 18 residues. Trimming removed 4 bases from V and 2 bases from J, with 23 bases in between.

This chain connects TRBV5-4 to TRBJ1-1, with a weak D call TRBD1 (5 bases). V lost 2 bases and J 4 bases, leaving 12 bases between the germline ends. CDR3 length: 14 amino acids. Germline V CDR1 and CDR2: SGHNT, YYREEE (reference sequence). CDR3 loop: CASSFRMGTTEAFF. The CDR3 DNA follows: TGTGCCAGCAGCTTTCGGATGGGGACCACTGAAGCTTTCTTT. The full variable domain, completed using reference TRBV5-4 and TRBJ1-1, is ETGVTQSPTHLIKTRGQQVTLRCSSQSGHNTVSWYQQALGQGPQFIFQYYREEENGRGNFPPRFSGLQFPNYSSELNVNALELDDSALYLCASSFRMGTTEAFFGQGTRLTVV.

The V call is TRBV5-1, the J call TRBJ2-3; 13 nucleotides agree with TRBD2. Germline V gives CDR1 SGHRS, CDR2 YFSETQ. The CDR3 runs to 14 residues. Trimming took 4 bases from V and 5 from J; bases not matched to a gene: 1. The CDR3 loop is CASSRTSGGDTQYF. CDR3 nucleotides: TGCGCCAGCAGCCGGACTAGCGGGGGAGATACGCAGTATTTT.

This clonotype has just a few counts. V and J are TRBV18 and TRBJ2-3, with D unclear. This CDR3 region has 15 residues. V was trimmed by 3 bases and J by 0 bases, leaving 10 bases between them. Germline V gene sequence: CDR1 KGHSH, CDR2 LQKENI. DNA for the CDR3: TGTGCCAGCTCACCGATGGGCGCCAGCACAGATACGCAGTATTTT. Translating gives CASSPMGASTDTQYF.

This chain's CDR3 is CASSAYGTGLETQYF. CDR3 nucleotides: TGTGCCAGCAGCGCTTACGGGACAGGTTTAGAGACCCAGTACTTC. The chain has TRBV5-4 and TRBJ2-5, with 8 positions matching TRBD1. V was pared by 4 bases and J by 4 bases, with 9 bases of the junction left unmatched. This CDR3 is 15 amino acids long. In germline, CDR1 is SGHNT, CDR2 YYREEE (reference sequence). Variable domain in full (rest from reference TRBV5-4 and TRBJ2-5): ETGVTQSPTHLIKTRGQQVTLRCSSQSGHNTVSWYQQALGQGPQFIFQYYREEENGRGNFPPRFSGLQFPNYSSELNVNALELDDSALYLCASSAYGTGLETQYFGPGTRLLVL.

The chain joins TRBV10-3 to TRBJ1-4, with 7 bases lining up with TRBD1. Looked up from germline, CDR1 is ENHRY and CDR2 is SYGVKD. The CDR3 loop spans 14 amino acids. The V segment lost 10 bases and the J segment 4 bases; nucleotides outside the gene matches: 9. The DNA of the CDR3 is TGTGCCAGCAGCCGCCCAGGGGGTAATGAAAAACTGTTTTTT. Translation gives CASSRPGGNEKLFF.

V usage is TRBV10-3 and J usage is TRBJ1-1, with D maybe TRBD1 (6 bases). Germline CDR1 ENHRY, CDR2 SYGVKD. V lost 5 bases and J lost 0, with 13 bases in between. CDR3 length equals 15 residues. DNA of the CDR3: TGTGCCATCAGTTCCAATCAGGGGATGAACACTGAAGCTTTCTTT. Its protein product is CAISSNQGMNTEAFF.

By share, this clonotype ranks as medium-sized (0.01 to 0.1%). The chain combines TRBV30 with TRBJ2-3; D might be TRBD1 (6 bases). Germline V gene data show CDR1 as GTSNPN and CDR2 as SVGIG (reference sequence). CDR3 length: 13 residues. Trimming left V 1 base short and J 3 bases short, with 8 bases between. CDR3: CAWSGDITDTQYF. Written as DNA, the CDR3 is TGTGCCTGGAGTGGGGACATAACAGATACGCAGTATTTT.

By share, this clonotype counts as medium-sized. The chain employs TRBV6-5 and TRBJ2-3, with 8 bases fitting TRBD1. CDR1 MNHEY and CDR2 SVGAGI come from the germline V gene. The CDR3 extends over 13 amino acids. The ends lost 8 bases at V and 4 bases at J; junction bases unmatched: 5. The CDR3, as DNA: TGTGCCAGCGGGGGACAGGTAGCAGATACGCAGTATTTT. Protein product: CASGGQVADTQYF.

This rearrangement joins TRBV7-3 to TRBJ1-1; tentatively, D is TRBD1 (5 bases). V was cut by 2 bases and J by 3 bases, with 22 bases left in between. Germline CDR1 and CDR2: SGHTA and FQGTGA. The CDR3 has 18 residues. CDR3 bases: TGTGCCAGCAGCTTATGGGGGGGTGCTAACCTGGGCGACACTGAAGCTTTCTTT. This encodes CASSLWGGANLGDTEAFF.

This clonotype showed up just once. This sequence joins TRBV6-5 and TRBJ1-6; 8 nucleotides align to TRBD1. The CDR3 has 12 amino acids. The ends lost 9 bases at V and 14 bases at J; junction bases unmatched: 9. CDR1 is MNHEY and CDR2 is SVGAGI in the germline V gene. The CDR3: CASGKQGGSLHF. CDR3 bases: TGTGCCAGTGGGAAACAGGGGGGATCCCTCCACTTT.

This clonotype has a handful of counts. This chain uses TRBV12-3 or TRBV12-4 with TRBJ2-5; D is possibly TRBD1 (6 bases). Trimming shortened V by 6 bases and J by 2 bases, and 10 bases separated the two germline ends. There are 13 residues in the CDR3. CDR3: CASSNRDQETQYF. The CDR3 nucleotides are TGTGCCAGCAGCAACAGGGATCAAGAGACCCAGTACTTC.

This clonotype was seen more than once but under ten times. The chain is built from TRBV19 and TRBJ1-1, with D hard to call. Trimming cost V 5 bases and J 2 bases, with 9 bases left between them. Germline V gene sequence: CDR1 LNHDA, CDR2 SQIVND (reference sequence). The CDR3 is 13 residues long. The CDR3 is CASSPRSNTEAFF. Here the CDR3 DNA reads TGTGCCAGTAGTCCCCGATCTAACACTGAAGCTTTCTTT.

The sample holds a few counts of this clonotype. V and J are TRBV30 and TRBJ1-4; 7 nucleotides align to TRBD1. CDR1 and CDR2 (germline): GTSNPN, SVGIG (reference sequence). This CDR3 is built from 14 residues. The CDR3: CALQGGYANEKLFF. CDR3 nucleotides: TGTGCTCTGCAGGGGGGTTATGCTAATGAAAAACTGTTTTTT.

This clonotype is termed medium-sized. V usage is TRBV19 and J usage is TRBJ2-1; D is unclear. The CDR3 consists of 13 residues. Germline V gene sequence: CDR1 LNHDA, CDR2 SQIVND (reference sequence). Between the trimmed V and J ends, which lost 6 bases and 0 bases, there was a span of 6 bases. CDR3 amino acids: CASSQSSYNEQFF. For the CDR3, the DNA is TGTGCCAGTAGCCAGAGCTCCTACAATGAGCAGTTCTTC.

In nucleotides, the CDR3 is TGTGCCAGCAGCTTACGGGGGGCGGGAGGGCCCTCGGGGAATGAGCAGTTCTTC. Translation gives CASSLRGAGGPSGNEQFF. This rearrangement joins TRBV5-6 to TRBJ2-1; TRBD2 matches at 9 bases. V lost 2 bases and J lost 7; bases outside the gene matches: 16. The V gene's germline CDR1 is SGHDT and CDR2 YYEEEE. There are 18 residues in the CDR3.